The T cell receptor (beta chain) under discussion was sequenced for a study of beta chain features in type 1 diabetes. Study findings and constraints: Shorter TCRB CDR3s, moderately but significantly so, were found in Type 1 diabetes patients in all four CD4+ subsets.

A note on this clone: As yet, its antigen is unknown.

Germline CDR1 and CDR2: MDHEN and SYDVKM. The CDR3 sequence is 14 residues long. Losses at the gene ends were 6 bases for V and 5 bases for J; bases not matched to a gene: 7. Sequencing targeted expressed TCRB transcripts, as all isolated RNA had been reverse transcribed. The data were produced by immunoSEQ multiplex PCR, yet TCRdb's version contains in-frame clones alone and is incomplete. The profile shows roughly 150,000 clones, roughly 59% of them singletons. This chain links TRBV28 with TRBJ2-5; 9 nucleotides match TRBD2. Sequenced material: naive CD4+ T cells from blood. The clonotype comes from a man aged 25-45 years with type 1 diabetes. CDR3 DNA sequence: TGTGCCAGCAGACCGACTAGCGGAGGCGAGACCCAGTACTTC. Translation gives CASRPTSGGETQYF.